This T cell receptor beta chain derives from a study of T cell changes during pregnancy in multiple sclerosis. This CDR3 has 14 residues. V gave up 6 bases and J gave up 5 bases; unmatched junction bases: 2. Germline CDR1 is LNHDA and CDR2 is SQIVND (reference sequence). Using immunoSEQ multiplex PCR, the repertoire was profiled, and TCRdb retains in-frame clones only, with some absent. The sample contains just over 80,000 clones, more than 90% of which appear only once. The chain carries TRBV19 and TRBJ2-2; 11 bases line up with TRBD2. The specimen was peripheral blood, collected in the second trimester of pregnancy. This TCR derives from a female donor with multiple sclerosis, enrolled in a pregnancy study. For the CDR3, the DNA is TGTGCCAGTAGGGGACTAGCGGCTACCGGGGAGCTGTTTTTT. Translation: CASRGLAATGELFF. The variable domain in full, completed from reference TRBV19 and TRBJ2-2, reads DGGITQSPKYLFRKEGQNVTLSCEQNLNHDAMYWYRQDPGQGLRLIYYSQIVNDFQKGDIAEGYSVSREKKESFPLTVTSAQKNPTAFYLCASRGLAATGELFFGEGSRLTVL.